Below, one TCR beta chain is given with its context. This sample is part of a study of blood T cell repertoires in COVID-19. Turning to the study itself: COVID-19 samples from acute and convalescent phases originated in the United States, Italy and Spain. T cells, B-cell-depleted T cells, or PBMCs supplied cDNA or gDNA.

Trimming took 4 bases from V and 0 from J, leaving 16 bases between them. CDR3 size: 16 residues. Looked up from germline, CDR1 is SGHRS and CDR2 is YFSETQ. Sequenced by immunoSEQ multiplex PCR; TCRdb stores in-frame clones only, minus some. The sample records roughly 140,000 clones, around 90% being singletons. The chain links TRBV5-1 to TRBJ1-1; weak D call: TRBD1 (6 bases). Sequenced sample: peripheral blood. This receptor was taken from a woman aged 80 or over with acute or convalescent COVID-19. The CDR3, as DNA: TGCGCCAGCAGCATCCCAGGGGCCGGACTGAACACTGAAGCTTTCTTT. This gives the protein CASSIPGAGLNTEAFF.